This is a list of T cell receptor beta chains from one sample in a study of T cell repertoires in cytomegalovirus infection. MiXCR was run by TCRdb on the reads, yielding one entry per CDR3 protein. The table includes roughly 150,000 distinct CDR3 sequences, roughly 21% detected once. Their recognized antigens are unknown. The sequenced sample was CD8+ T cells from cultured PBMCs, obtained from culture after CMV antigen stimulation. These receptors all stem from a human donor in good health (CMV status not recorded). Some clones in this sample may be carry-over from other donors' samples. The CDR3 runs from the conserved cysteine through the conserved F or W. D genes are given only for firm matches. Rows give clone size only sometimes, using once, few, many, or a class for an expanded clone.

v_call	j_call	d_call	cdr3_length	clone_size	cdr3_aa	cdr3_nt
TRBV7-9	TRBJ2-5	.	14	many	CASSPLQGRETQYF	TGTGCCAGCAGCCCCCTCCAGGGGCGCGAGACCCAGTACTTC
TRBV28	TRBJ1-5	TRBD1	16	.	CASSAYPGQGLQPQHF	TGTGCCAGCAGTGCCTATCCGGGACAGGGCTTACAGCCCCAGCATTTT
TRBV7-2	TRBJ2-7	TRBD1	15	few	CASSFRTGPLYEQYF	TGTGCCAGCAGCTTTCGGACAGGGCCCCTCTACGAGCAGTACTTC
TRBV4-1	TRBJ2-1	.	15	once	CASSQEWQGRNEQFF	TGCGCCAGCAGCCAAGAATGGCAGGGGAGAAATGAGCAGTTCTTC
TRBV27	TRBJ2-3	.	15	few	CASMPWDGSTDTQYF	TGTGCCAGTATGCCCTGGGACGGTAGCACAGATACGCAGTATTTT
TRBV4-2	TRBJ2-5	TRBD2	13	.	CASSQGGRTSQYF	TGTGCCAGCAGCCAGGGGGGTCGGACTAGCCAGTACTTC
TRBV12-3/TRBV12-4	TRBJ2-1	TRBD2	16	few	CASSPERGGGFNEQFF	TGTGCCAGCAGTCCTGAGCGGGGGGGCGGCTTCAATGAGCAGTTCTTC
TRBV7-6	TRBJ2-2	.	15	.	CASSLRGGGTGELFF	TGTGCCAGCAGCTTACGAGGGGGGGGGACCGGGGAGCTGTTTTTT
TRBV9	TRBJ1-2	.	14	few	CASSVGNGSYGYTF	TGTGCCAGCAGCGTAGGCAACGGAAGCTATGGCTACACCTTC
TRBV4-1	TRBJ1-4	.	11	few	CASSQGEKLFF	TGCGCCAGCAGCCAGGGAGAAAAACTGTTTTTT
TRBV12-3/TRBV12-4	TRBJ1-2	.	14	.	CASSPGLANYGYTF	TGTGCCAGCAGTCCGGGCCTAGCTAACTATGGCTACACCTTC
TRBV7-2	TRBJ2-2	.	17	few	CASSSLGRGIGTGELFF	TGTGCCAGCAGCTCCCTGGGCCGGGGGATTGGCACCGGGGAGCTGTTTTTT
TRBV7-2	TRBJ1-5	.	18	.	CASSLADIRERGNQPQHF	TGTGCCAGCAGCTTAGCGGATATAAGAGAGAGGGGCAATCAGCCCCAGCATTTT
TRBV7-9	TRBJ1-2	TRBD1	16	few	CASSSLRDSEAKGYTF	TGTGCCAGCAGCTCTCTCCGGGACAGCGAGGCTAAGGGCTACACCTTC
TRBV20-1	TRBJ2-6	.	16	few	CSASGRISSGANVLTF	TGCAGTGCCTCGGGGAGAATCAGCTCTGGGGCCAACGTCCTGACTTTC
TRBV12-3/TRBV12-4	TRBJ1-2	.	14	.	CASCQGTANYGYTF	TGTGCCAGCTGCCAGGGGACCGCTAACTATGGCTACACCTTC
TRBV12-3/TRBV12-4	TRBJ1-1	.	12	.	CATSEGNTEAFF	TGTGCCACCTCGGAGGGGAACACTGAAGCTTTCTTT
TRBV4-1	TRBJ2-5	.	13	many	CASSQGGGETQYF	TGCGCCAGCAGCCAAGGCGGCGGGGAGACCCAGTACTTC
TRBV4-1	TRBJ1-6	.	14	few	CASSQDLRNSPLHF	TGCGCCAGCAGCCAAGATTTGAGAAATTCACCCCTCCACTTT
TRBV7-2	TRBJ2-5	TRBD2	15	.	CASSLLAGTQETQYF	TGTGCCAGCAGCTTACTAGCGGGGACCCAAGAGACCCAGTACTTC
TRBV7-8	TRBJ2-4	TRBD1	18	few	CASSSGQDGTVAKNIQYF	TGTGCCAGCAGCTCCGGACAGGACGGGACGGTTGCCAAAAACATTCAGTACTTC
TRBV12-3/TRBV12-4	TRBJ2-6	.	18	.	CASRTRRTVPSGANVLTF	TGTGCCAGCAGGACTAGAAGAACAGTGCCCTCTGGGGCCAACGTCCTGACTTTC
TRBV7-2	TRBJ1-6	.	15	few	CASSPRALPDSPLHF	TGTGCCAGCAGCCCCCGGGCCCTACCAGATTCACCCCTCCACTTT
TRBV27	TRBJ1-5	.	14	.	CASSFREGSQPQHF	TGTGCCAGCAGTTTCCGGGAGGGATCTCAGCCCCAGCATTTT
TRBV7-2	TRBJ2-1	TRBD2	16	.	CASSLSMSGGALEQFF	TGTGCCAGCAGCTTATCTATGAGCGGGGGGGCTTTGGAGCAGTTCTTC
TRBV7-2	TRBJ1-5	.	16	few	CASSAARDVSNQPQHF	TGTGCCAGCAGCGCTGCGAGGGACGTTAGCAATCAGCCCCAGCATTTT
TRBV7-3	TRBJ1-5	.	14	.	CASSSDRLFQPQHF	TGTGCCAGCAGCTCCGACAGGTTGTTTCAGCCCCAGCATTTT
TRBV5-3	TRBJ2-3	.	15	.	CASHYGPSVTDTQYF	TGTGCCAGCCACTACGGCCCTAGCGTGACAGATACGCAGTATTTT
TRBV11-1	TRBJ2-1	.	13	.	CASSRTDANEQFF	TGTGCCAGCAGCCGCACGGACGCCAATGAGCAGTTCTTC
TRBV6-2/TRBV6-3	TRBJ1-2	TRBD1	16	.	CASSYSTTGTGDGYTF	TGTGCCAGCAGTTACTCGACAACCGGGACAGGGGATGGCTACACCTTC
TRBV7-6	TRBJ2-7	.	15	few	CASSFNSRQGHEQYF	TGTGCCAGCAGCTTCAACTCGCGGCAGGGACACGAGCAGTACTTC
TRBV7-8	TRBJ2-1	.	15	few	CASSLGGRGNNEQFF	TGTGCCAGCAGCTTAGGCGGCAGGGGAAACAATGAGCAGTTCTTC
TRBV4-1	TRBJ2-5	.	15	.	CASSSETGPGETQYF	TGCGCCAGCAGCTCCGAGACAGGCCCCGGGGAGACCCAGTACTTC
TRBV7-3	TRBJ2-1	TRBD2	15	many	CASSSPGLALNEQFF	TGTGCCAGCAGCTCCCCGGGACTAGCTCTCAATGAGCAGTTCTTC
TRBV6-2/TRBV6-3	TRBJ2-5	TRBD2	18	.	CASSYPLRLAGVQETQYF	TGTGCCAGCAGTTACCCCCTTCGACTAGCGGGGGTCCAAGAGACCCAGTACTTC
TRBV28	TRBJ2-3	TRBD1	17	few	CASSLRGTGIITDTQYF	TGTGCCAGCAGTTTAAGGGGGACAGGTATTATCACAGATACGCAGTATTTT